The clone carrying this TCR beta chain came up many times. The data were taken from a study of read filtering for tumor transcriptome and immune sequencing. Molecular barcoded adaptors covering alpha/delta and beta/gamma chains were used on 400 to 450 ng RNA. TCRdb analysed the reads with MiXCR anew, one entry per CDR3 protein. The sample includes 50,000 to 65,000 distinct CDR3 sequences, approximately 20% seen only once; the top ten take about 14%. There are 15 residues in the CDR3. The trim removed 4 bases at V and 2 bases at J, leaving 6 bases unmatched. Per germline, CDR1 KGHSH and CDR2 LQKENI. The sequenced sample consisted of a population of CD138-negative cells sorted from bone marrow. This receptor was obtained from a donor at least 40 years old with multiple myeloma. The genes are TRBV18 and TRBJ2-3; 7 bases match TRBD2. This CDR3 is CASSRFGGSTDTQYF. The CDR3 DNA reads as TGTGCCAGCTCACGGTTCGGGGGGTCCACAGATACGCAGTATTTT.